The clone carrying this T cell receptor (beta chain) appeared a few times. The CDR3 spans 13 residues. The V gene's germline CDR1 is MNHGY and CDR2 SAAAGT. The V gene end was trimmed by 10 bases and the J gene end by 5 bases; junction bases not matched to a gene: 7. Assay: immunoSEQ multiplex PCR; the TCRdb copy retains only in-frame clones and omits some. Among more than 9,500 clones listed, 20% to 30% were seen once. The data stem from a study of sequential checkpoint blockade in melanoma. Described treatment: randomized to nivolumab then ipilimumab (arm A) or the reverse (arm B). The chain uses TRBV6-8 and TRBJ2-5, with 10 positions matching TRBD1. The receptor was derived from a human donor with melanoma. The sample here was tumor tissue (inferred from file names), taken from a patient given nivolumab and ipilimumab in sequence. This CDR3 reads CATKTGGSETQYF. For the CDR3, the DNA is TGTGCCACCAAGACAGGGGGCTCGGAGACCCAGTACTTC.